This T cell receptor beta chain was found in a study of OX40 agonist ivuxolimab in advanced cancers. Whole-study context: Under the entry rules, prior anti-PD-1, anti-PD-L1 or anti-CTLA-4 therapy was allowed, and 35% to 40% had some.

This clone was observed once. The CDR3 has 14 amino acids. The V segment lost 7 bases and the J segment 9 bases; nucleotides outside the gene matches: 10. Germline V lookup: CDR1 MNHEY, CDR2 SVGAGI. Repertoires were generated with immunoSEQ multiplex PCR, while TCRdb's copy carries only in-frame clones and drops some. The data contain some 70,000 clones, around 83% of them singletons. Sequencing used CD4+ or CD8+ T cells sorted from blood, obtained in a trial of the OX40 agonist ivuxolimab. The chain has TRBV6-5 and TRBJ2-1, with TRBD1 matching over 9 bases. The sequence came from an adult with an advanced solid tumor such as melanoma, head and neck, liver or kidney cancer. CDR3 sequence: CASKTQGAAAEQFF. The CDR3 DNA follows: TGTGCCAGCAAAACACAGGGGGCGGCTGCTGAGCAGTTCTTC.